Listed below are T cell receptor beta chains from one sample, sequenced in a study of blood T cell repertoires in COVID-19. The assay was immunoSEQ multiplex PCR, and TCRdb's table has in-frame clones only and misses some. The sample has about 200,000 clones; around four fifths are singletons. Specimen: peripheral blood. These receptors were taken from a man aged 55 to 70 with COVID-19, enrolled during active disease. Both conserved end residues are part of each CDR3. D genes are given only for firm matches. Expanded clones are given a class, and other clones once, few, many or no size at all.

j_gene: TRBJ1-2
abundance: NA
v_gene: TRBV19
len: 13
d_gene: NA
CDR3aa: CASRDSTNYGYTF
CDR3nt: TGTGCCAGTAGGGACAGCACTAACTATGGCTACACCTTC

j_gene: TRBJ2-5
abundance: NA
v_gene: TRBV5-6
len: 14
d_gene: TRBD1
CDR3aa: CASSSRTGRETQYF
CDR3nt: TGTGCCAGCAGCTCCCGGACAGGGCGAGAGACCCAGTACTTC

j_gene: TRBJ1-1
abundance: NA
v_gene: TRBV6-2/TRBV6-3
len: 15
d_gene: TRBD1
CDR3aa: CASSQYLTGRTEAFF
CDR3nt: TGTGCCAGCAGCCAGTATCTGACAGGGCGGACTGAAGCTTTCTTT

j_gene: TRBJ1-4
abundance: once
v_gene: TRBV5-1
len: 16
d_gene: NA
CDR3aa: CASSGAVAEQNEKLFF
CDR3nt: TGCGCCAGCAGCGGGGCTGTGGCAGAACAGAATGAAAAACTGTTTTTT

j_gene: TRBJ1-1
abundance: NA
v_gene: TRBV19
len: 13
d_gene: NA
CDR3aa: CASATQGGTEAFF
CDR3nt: TGTGCCAGTGCTACTCAGGGTGGCACTGAAGCTTTCTTT

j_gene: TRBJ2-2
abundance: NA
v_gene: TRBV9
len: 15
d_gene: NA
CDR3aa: CASSFAGAHFGELFF
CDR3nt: TGTGCCAGCAGCTTTGCGGGGGCGCATTTCGGGGAGCTGTTTTTT

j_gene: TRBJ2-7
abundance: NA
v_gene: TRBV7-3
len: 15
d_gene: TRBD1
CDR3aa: CASSLSGTAPYEQYF
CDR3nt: TGTGCCAGCAGCTTGTCCGGGACAGCCCCTTACGAGCAGTACTTC

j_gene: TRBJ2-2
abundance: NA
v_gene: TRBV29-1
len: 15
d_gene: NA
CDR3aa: CSVAGSGGYTGELFF
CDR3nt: TGCAGCGTAGCAGGTAGCGGAGGCTACACCGGGGAGCTGTTTTTT

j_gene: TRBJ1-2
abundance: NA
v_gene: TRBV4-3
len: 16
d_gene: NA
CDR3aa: CASSQDRPGINYGYTF
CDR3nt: TGCGCCAGCAGCCAAGATAGGCCAGGCATTAACTATGGCTACACCTTC

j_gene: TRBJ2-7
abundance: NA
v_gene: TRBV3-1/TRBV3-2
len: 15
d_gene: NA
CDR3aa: CASSQDPQGSYEQYF
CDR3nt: TGTGCCAGCAGCCAAGATCCACAGGGCTCCTACGAGCAGTACTTC

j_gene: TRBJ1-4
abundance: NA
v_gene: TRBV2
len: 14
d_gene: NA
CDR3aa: CASSKQGFNEKLFF
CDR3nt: TGTGCCAGCAGTAAACAGGGATTTAATGAAAAACTGTTTTTT